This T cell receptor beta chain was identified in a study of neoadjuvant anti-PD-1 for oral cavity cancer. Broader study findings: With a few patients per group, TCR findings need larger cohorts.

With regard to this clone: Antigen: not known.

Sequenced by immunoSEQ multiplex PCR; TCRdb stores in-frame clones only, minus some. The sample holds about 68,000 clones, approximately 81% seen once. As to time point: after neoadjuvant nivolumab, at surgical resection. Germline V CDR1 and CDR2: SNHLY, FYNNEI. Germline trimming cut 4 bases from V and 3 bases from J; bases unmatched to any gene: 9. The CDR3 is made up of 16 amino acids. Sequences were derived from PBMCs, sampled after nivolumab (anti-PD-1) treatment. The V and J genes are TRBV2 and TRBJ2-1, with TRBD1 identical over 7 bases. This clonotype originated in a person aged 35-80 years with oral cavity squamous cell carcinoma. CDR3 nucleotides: TGTGCCAGCAGTGTGTTTAGACAGGGAGACTACAATGAGCAGTTCTTC. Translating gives CASSVFRQGDYNEQFF.